Listed below are T cell receptor beta chains from one sample, sequenced in a study of control samples from healthy donors and cancer patients. Assay: immunoSEQ multiplex PCR; the TCRdb copy retains only in-frame clones and omits some. Of 150,000 to 200,000 clones listed, roughly 94% are singletons. Material for sequencing was blood. These receptors were collected from a woman aged 18-30 years in good health. Each CDR3 is given with its conserved first and last residue. The D gene is left open where the match is weak. Where a row states a size, it is once, few, many or the class of an expanded clone; other rows omit it.

.	TRBJ2-5	TRBV11-3	.	CASSLGVGGEETQYF	TGTGCCAGCAGCTTAGGTGTCGGCGGGGAAGAGACCCAGTACTTC
TRBD1	TRBJ2-1	TRBV11-2	.	CASSSQGQSYNEQFF	TGTGCCAGCAGCTCTCAGGGACAGAGCTACAATGAGCAGTTCTTC
.	TRBJ2-3	TRBV24-1	.	CATSGPQSISDTQYF	TGTGCCACCAGTGGCCCACAATCCATCTCGGATACGCAGTATTTT
.	TRBJ1-1	TRBV12-3/TRBV12-4	.	CASSRDLEAFF	TGTGCCAGCAGTAGGGACCTTGAAGCTTTCTTT
TRBD2	TRBJ2-5	TRBV6-4	.	CASSDSASGWEETQYF	TGTGCCAGCAGTGACTCGGCTAGCGGGTGGGAGGAGACCCAGTACTTC
TRBD2	TRBJ2-2	TRBV9	.	CASSVGTSSSGELFF	TGTGCCAGCAGCGTTGGGACTAGCTCTTCCGGGGAGCTGTTTTTT
TRBD1	TRBJ2-7	TRBV15	.	CATSPGTGDHEQYF	TGTGCCACCAGCCCCGGGACAGGGGACCACGAGCAGTACTTC
.	TRBJ2-5	TRBV28	.	CASSLLFLGRGGQETQYF	TGTGCCAGCAGTTTATTATTTCTGGGTAGGGGGGGCCAAGAGACCCAGTACTTC
.	TRBJ1-4	TRBV20-1	.	CSASKSNEKLFF	TGCAGTGCTAGTAAAAGTAATGAAAAACTGTTTTTT
.	TRBJ2-3	TRBV4-1	.	CASSLRGSGGLSSTDTQYF	TGCGCCAGCAGCCTTAGAGGTAGCGGAGGCCTTTCGAGCACAGATACGCAGTATTTT
TRBD1	TRBJ2-5	TRBV6-5	.	CASSLTGVLRETQYF	TGTGCCAGCAGCCTGACAGGGGTTCTAAGAGAGACCCAGTACTTC
.	TRBJ2-2	TRBV7-2	.	CASSRRPPGAGELFF	TGTGCCAGCAGCCGCCGCCCCCCTGGGGCCGGGGAGCTGTTTTTT
.	TRBJ2-5	TRBV2	.	CASSGTGGAETQYF	TGTGCCAGCAGTGGAACGGGGGGCGCGGAGACCCAGTACTTC
TRBD2	TRBJ2-2	TRBV27	.	CASTKGGGRAIGELFF	TGTGCCAGCACCAAAGGGGGCGGGAGGGCGATCGGGGAGCTGTTTTTT
.	TRBJ1-1	TRBV6-5	once	CASSYRGNTEAFF	TGTGCCAGCAGTTATCGGGGGAACACTGAAGCTTTCTTT
TRBD2	TRBJ2-5	TRBV29-1	.	CSTGGGRETQYF	TGCAGCACCGGGGGGGGCAGGGAGACCCAGTACTTC
.	TRBJ2-7	TRBV6-5	.	CASSPDGGGEQYF	TGTGCCAGCAGCCCCGACGGGGGCGGGGAGCAGTACTTC
TRBD1	TRBJ1-1	TRBV7-3	once	CASSEDRVTEAFF	TGTGCCAGCAGCGAGGACAGGGTGACTGAAGCTTTCTTT
.	TRBJ2-5	TRBV7-9	.	CASSPYQETQYF	TGTGCCAGCAGCCCGTACCAAGAGACCCAGTACTTC
.	TRBJ2-1	TRBV15	once	CATSLPGARANEQFF	TGTGCCACCAGCCTTCCGGGAGCCCGAGCCAATGAGCAGTTCTTC